Below, 5 T cell receptor beta chains from the same sample are listed, as sequenced in a study of blood T cells in healthy people across ages. Next came a second PCR, run for roughly 6 to 11 cycles, which used a sample-barcoded 5' primer along with a J-beta primer mix. TCRdb called the 5' RACE reads again in MiXCR, with one record for every CDR3 protein. The sample includes hundreds of thousands of distinct CDR3 sequences, around 50% of them seen just once. The specimen was blood. These receptors came from a woman older than 75 in good health.

The chain couples TRBV27 to TRBJ2-1; D is uncertain. Looked up from germline, CDR1 is MNHEY and CDR2 is SMNVEV (reference sequence). The CDR3 has 11 amino acids. V was trimmed by 9 bases and J by 3 bases, leaving 6 bases between them. The CDR3, as DNA: TGTGCCAGTCACAGCTACAATGAGCAGTTCTTC. Residues: CASHSYNEQFF.

The gene calls are TRBV2 and TRBJ2-1, with a possible D match to TRBD2 (6 bases). Trimming cost V 6 bases and J 2 bases, with 14 bases left between them. There are 15 residues in the CDR3. Germline CDR1 reads SNHLY; CDR2 reads FYNNEI. The CDR3 nucleotides are TGTGCCAGCAGACGCGGGGTTACCGCCTACAATGAGCAGTTCTTC. Amino acids: CASRRGVTAYNEQFF.

V usage is TRBV29-1 and J usage is TRBJ2-3; possible D gene TRBD1, 7 bases. This CDR3 region has 14 residues. Germline V gene data show CDR1 as SQVTM and CDR2 as ANQGSEA. Trimming left V 5 bases short and J 7 bases short, with 19 bases between. In DNA form, the CDR3 reads TGCAGCGTTCCATGGCCAGGGGGGTTCAATACGCAGTATTTT. The encoded protein is CSVPWPGGFNTQYF.

The rearrangement joins TRBV28 to TRBJ1-1; D possibly corresponds to TRBD1 (5 bases). CDR3 length: 13 residues. CDR1 MDHEN and CDR2 SYDVKM come from the germline V gene. Trimming cost V 6 bases and J 5 bases, with 13 bases left between them. The CDR3, as DNA: TGTGCCAGCAGCAACGGGGGTTCGACTGAAGCTTTCTTT. Translation: CASSNGGSTEAFF.

A remark on this clonotype: A much larger clonotype is one base distant, so this may be a read error. DNA of the CDR3: TGTGCCAGCAGTTTCCAGAGACTTAGCGCAGATACGCAGTATTTT. Protein product: CASSFQRLSADTQYF. This chain joins TRBV12-3 or TRBV12-4 and TRBJ2-3, with D tentatively TRBD2 (5 bases). Trimming stripped 3 bases from V and 4 bases from J, with 14 bases between. CDR3 length equals 15 residues.